This T cell receptor beta chain stems from a study of blood T cell repertoires in COVID-19. Study as a whole: Sites in the United States, Italy and Spain provided acute and convalescent COVID-19 samples. The cDNA or gDNA used as material had been derived from T cells, B-cell-depleted T cells, or PBMCs.

CDR3 length equals 15 residues. Germline V gives CDR1 KGHSH, CDR2 LQKENI. V lost 2 bases and J lost 11; bases outside the gene matches: 13. Per the study methods: Amplification of reference gene primers provided the estimated nucleated cell counts. Measured with immunoSEQ multiplex PCR; TCRdb has only the in-frame clones, and not every one. That table furnishes V, J and clone size, whereas the DNA furnished D and trimming. The sample yields 20,000 to 25,000 clones, roughly 89% seen once. The origin of this receptor is a woman aged 80 or over with active or convalescent COVID-19. The rearrangement links TRBV18 to TRBJ1-1; TRBD1 matches 8 bases. The sequenced material came from peripheral blood. CDR3 nucleotide sequence: TGTGCCAGCTCACCAGAGCAGGGGGCGCAAGGTGGGGCTTTCTTT. This gives the protein CASSPEQGAQGGAFF.